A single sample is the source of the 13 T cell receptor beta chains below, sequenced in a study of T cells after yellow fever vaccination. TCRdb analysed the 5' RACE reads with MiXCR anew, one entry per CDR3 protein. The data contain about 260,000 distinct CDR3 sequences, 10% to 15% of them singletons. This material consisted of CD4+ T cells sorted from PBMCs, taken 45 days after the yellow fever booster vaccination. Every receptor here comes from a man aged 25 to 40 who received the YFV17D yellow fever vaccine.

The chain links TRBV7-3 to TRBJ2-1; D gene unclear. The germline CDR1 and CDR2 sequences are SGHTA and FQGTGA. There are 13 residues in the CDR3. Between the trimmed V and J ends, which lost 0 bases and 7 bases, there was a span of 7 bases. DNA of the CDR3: TGTGCCAGCAGCTTAACGAAAAGGAATGAGCAGTTCTTC. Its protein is CASSLTKRNEQFF. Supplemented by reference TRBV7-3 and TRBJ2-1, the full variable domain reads GAGVSQTPSNKVTEKGKYVELRCDPISGHTALYWYRQSLGQGPEFLIYFQGTGAADDSGLPNDRFFAVRPEGSVSTLKIQRTERGDSAVYLCASSLTKRNEQFFGPGTRLTVL.

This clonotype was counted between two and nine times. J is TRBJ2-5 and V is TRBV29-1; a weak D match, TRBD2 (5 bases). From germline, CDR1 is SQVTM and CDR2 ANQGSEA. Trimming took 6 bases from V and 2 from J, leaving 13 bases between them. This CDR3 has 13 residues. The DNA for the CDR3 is TGCAGCGTCAGAGAGGGAAAACAAGAGACCCAGTACTTC. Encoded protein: CSVREGKQETQYF.

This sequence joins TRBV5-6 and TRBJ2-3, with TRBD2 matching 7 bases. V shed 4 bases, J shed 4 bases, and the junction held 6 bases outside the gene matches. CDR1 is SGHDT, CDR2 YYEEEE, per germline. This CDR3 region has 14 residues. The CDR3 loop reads CASSKLATADTQYF. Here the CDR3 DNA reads TGTGCCAGCAGCAAACTAGCGACCGCAGATACGCAGTATTTT.

The chain's CDR3 is CASSQPGTSGYEQYF. CDR3 in DNA: TGTGCCAGCAGCCAACCGGGGACTAGTGGGTACGAGCAGTACTTC. The chain has TRBV3-1 and TRBJ2-7, with TRBD2 identical over 8 bases. This CDR3 spans 15 amino acids. V trimming: 2 bases; J trimming: 4 bases; junction bases outside the gene matches: 7. Germline values: CDR1 LGHDT, CDR2 YNNKEL (reference sequence).

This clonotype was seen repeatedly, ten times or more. Written as DNA, the CDR3 is TGTGCCAGCAGCTTAGAAACTCTAGCGGGTAGAGAGACCCAGTACTTC. Translating gives CASSLETLAGRETQYF. The chain is built from TRBV7-2 and TRBJ2-5; 8 bases fit TRBD2. The V gene end was trimmed by 1 base and the J gene end by 4 bases; junction bases not matched to a gene: 8. This CDR3 comprises 16 residues. Per the germline V gene, CDR1 is SGHTA and CDR2 is FQGNSA.

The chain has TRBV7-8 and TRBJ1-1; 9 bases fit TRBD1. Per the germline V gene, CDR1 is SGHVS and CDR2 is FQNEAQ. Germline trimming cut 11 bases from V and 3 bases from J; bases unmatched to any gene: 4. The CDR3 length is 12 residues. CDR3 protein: CAVQGADTEAFF. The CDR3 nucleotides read TGTGCCGTACAGGGGGCTGACACTGAAGCTTTCTTT. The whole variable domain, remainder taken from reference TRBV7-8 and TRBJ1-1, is GAGVSQSPRYKVAKRGQDVALRCDPISGHVSLFWYQQALGQGPEFLTYFQNEAQLDKSGLPSDRFFAERPEGSVSTLKIQRTQQEDSAVYLCAVQGADTEAFFGQGTRLTVV.

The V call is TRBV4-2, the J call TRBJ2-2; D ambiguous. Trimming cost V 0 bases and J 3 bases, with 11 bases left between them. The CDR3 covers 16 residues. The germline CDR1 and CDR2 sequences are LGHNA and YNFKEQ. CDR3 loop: CASSQEGLTDTGELFF. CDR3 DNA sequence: TGTGCCAGCAGCCAAGAAGGGCTAACGGACACCGGGGAGCTGTTTTTT.

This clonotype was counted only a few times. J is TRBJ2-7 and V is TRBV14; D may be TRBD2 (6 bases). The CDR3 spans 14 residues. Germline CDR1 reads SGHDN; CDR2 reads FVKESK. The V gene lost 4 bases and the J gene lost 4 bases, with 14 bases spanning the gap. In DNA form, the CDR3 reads TGTGCCAGCAGCCGGGCGGGATATTGGTACGAGCAGTACTTC. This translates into CASSRAGYWYEQYF.

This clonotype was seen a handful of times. The CDR3 sequence: CASRPSGRGGELFF. The CDR3 DNA follows: TGTGCCAGCAGACCATCCGGGCGTGGCGGGGAGCTGTTTTTT. The gene calls are TRBV7-3 and TRBJ2-2, with D unresolved. Per the germline V gene, CDR1 is SGHTA and CDR2 is FQGTGA. CDR3 length equals 14 residues. V lost 6 bases and J 7 bases, leaving 15 bases between the germline ends.

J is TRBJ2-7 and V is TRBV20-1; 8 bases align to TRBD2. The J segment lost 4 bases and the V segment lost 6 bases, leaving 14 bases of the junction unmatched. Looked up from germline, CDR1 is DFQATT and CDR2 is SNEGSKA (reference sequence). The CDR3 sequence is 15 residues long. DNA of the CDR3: TGCAGTGCCCCGGTTCGGACTAGCAACGATTACGAGCAGTACTTC. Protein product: CSAPVRTSNDYEQYF.

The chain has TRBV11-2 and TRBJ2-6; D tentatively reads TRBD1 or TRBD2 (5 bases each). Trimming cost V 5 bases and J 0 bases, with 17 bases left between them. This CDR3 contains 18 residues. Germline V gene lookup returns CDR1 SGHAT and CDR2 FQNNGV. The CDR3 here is CASSPSPGTASGANVLTF. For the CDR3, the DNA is TGTGCCAGCAGCCCCAGTCCCGGGACGGCCTCTGGGGCCAACGTCCTGACTTTC.

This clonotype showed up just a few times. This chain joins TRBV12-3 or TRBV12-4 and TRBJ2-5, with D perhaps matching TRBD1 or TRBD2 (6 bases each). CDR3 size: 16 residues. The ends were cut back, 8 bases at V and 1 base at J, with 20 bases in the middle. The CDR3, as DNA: TGTGCCAGCCACCGGGGGCAGGGTCTGGCCCAAGAGACCCAGTACTTC. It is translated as CASHRGQGLAQETQYF.

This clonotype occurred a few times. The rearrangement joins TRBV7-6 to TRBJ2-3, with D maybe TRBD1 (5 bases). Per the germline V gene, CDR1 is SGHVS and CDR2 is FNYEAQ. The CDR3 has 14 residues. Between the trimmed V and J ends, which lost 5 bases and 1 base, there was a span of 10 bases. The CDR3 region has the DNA TGTGCCAGCAGCAGATCCAGGGGCACAGATACGCAGTATTTT. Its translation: CASSRSRGTDTQYF. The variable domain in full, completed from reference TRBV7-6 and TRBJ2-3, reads GAGVSQSPRYKVTKRGQDVALRCDPISGHVSLYWYRQALGQGPEFLTYFNYEAQQDKSGLPNDRFSAERPEGSISTLTIQRTEQRDSAMYRCASSRSRGTDTQYFGPGTRLTVL.